These 3 T cell receptor beta chains were all obtained from the same sample, sequenced in a study of cytomegalovirus exposure and HLA in healthy donors. The study ran its PCR with 60 Vbeta and 13 Jbeta primers. Here immunoSEQ multiplex PCR was the method, and the copy in TCRdb shows in-frame clones only, minus some. In the table there are about 34,000 clones, approximately 80% of which are singletons. The specimen sequenced was PBMCs. These receptor sequences come from a woman between 18 and 29 years old in good health and CMV-seropositive.

The rearrangement links TRBV9 to TRBJ2-5, with D possibly TRBD2 on 6 matching bases. Trimming removed 0 bases at V and 1 base at J, with 16 bases between. CDR3 length: 17 amino acids. Germline V gene sequence: CDR1 SGDLS, CDR2 YYNGEE. The CDR3 DNA sequence: TGTGCCAGCAGCGTAGATCTCCCCGGGGGAGCCCAAGAGACCCAGTACTTC. This gives the protein CASSVDLPGGAQETQYF.

V is TRBV6-5 and J is TRBJ1-2, with 7 bases aligning to TRBD1. Looked up from germline, CDR1 is MNHEY and CDR2 is SVGAGI. V was pared by 3 bases and J by 6 bases, with 10 bases of the junction left unmatched. The CDR3 length is 15 residues. CDR3 nucleotides: TGTGCCAGCAGTTATCTGAGACAGGGATTTGATGGCTACACCTTC. Protein: CASSYLRQGFDGYTF.

This sequence joins TRBV19 and TRBJ2-5; 7 bases are shared with TRBD1. Unmatched junction bases numbered 8, after V lost 5 bases and J lost 5 bases. The CDR3 contains 14 residues. The germline V gene has CDR1 LNHDA and CDR2 SQIVND (reference sequence). The CDR3 loop is CASSPRGRGETQYF. The CDR3 region has the DNA TGTGCCAGTAGTCCCAGGGGCAGGGGGGAGACCCAGTACTTC. Together with reference TRBV19 and TRBJ2-5, the CDR3 gives the full variable domain: DGGITQSPKYLFRKEGQNVTLSCEQNLNHDAMYWYRQDPGQGLRLIYYSQIVNDFQKGDIAEGYSVSREKKESFPLTVTSAQKNPTAFYLCASSPRGRGETQYFGPGTRLLVL.